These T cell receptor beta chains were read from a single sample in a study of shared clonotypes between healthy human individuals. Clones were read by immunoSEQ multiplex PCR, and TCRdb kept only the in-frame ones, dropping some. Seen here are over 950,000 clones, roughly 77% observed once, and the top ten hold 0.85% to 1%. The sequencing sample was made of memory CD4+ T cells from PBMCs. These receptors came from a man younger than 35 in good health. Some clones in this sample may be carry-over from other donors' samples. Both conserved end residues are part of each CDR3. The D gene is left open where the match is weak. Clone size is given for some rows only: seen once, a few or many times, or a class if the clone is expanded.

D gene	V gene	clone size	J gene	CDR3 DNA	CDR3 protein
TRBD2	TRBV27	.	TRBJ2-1	TGTGCCAGCAGTTTAAACGGGAGGTCGATGGGTGAGCAGTTCTTC	CASSLNGRSMGEQFF
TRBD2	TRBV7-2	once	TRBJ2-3	TGTGCCAGCAGCTCAAGAACGGCGGGGGGCACGCAGTATTTT	CASSSRTAGGTQYF
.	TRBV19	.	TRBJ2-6	TGTGCCAGTAGTATTGGGGGCTCTGGGGCCAACGTCCTGACTTTC	CASSIGGSGANVLTF
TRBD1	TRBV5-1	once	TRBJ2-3	TGCGCCAGCAGCTTTGGACAGGGAATGGGAACAGATACGCAGTATTTT	CASSFGQGMGTDTQYF
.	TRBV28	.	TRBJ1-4	TGTGCCAGCAGTTTAGATCGGAGCAAGTATGAAAAACTGTTTTTT	CASSLDRSKYEKLFF
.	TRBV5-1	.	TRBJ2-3	TGCGCCAGCAGCTTGGGGCGGGGGCTCACAGATACGCAGTATTTT	CASSLGRGLTDTQYF
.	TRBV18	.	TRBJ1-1	TGTGCCAGCTCACCCCGCAGCAGGAACACTGAAGCTTTCTTT	CASSPRSRNTEAFF
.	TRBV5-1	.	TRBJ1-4	TGCGCCAGCAGCCCTAATTCCGGGACCAAGGGCGAAAAACTGTTTTTT	CASSPNSGTKGEKLFF
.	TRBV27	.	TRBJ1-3	TGTGCCAGCAGTCGAGCCGCAGGGTCCCCTGGAAACACCATATATTTT	CASSRAAGSPGNTIYF
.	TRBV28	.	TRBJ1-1	TGTGCCAGCAGGGGACTTGGGAACACTGAAGCTTTCTTT	CASRGLGNTEAFF
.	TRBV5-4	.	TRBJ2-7	TGTGCCAGCAGCAGGGGGGACAGAATTTACGAGCAGTACTTC	CASSRGDRIYEQYF
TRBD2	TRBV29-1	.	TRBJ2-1	TGCAGCGTGGGGGGACTAGCGGGAGCCTGGGTGCAGTTCTTC	CSVGGLAGAWVQFF
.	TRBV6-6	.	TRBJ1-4	TGTGCCAGCAGTTACTCGACGGGGGGGTCAGAAAAACTGTTTTTT	CASSYSTGGSEKLFF